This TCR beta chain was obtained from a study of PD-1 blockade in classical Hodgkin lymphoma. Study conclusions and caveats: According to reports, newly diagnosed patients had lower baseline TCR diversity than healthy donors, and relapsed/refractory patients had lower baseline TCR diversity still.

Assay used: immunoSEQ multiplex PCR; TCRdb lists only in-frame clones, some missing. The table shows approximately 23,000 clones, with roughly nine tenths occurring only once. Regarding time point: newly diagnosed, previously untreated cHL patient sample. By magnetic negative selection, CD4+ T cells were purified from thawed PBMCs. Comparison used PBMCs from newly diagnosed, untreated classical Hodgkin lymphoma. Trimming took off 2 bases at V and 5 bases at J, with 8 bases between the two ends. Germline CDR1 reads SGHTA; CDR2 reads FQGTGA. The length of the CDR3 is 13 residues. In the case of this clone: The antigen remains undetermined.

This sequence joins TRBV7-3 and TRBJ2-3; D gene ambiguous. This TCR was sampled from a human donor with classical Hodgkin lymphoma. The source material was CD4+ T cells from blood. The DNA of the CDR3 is TGTGCCAGCAGCTTACGGCCCGGAGATACGCAGTATTTT. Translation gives CASSLRPGDTQYF.